The 21 T cell receptor beta chains below all came from one sample that was sequenced in a study of T cells in Graves' hyperthyroidism and ophthalmopathy. RNA transcripts were the template for amplifying TCR beta CDR3 regions. Using the HTBI primer set, a first-round RT-PCR was run on the TCR CDR3. TCRdb fed the multiplex PCR reads into MiXCR, producing one record per CDR3 protein. The sample shows under 350,000 distinct CDR3 sequences, 15% to 20% of them seen only once. Sequencing was done on a sample of blood. Receptor source: a woman in her 50s with Graves' hyperthyroidism.

This clonotype turned up a few times. The chain carries TRBV10-2 and TRBJ1-1; D call uncertain. The V gene's germline CDR1 is WSHSY and CDR2 SAAADI. The CDR3 spans 14 residues. V was trimmed by 3 bases and J by 4 bases, leaving 12 bases between them. The CDR3 sequence is CASSEDPRSTEAFF. The CDR3 region has the DNA TGCGCCAGCAGTGAAGATCCCAGGAGCACTGAAGCTTTCTTT.

The chain uses TRBV6-1 and TRBJ1-2, with D unresolved. Trimming stripped 3 bases from V and 0 bases from J, with 23 bases between. There are 19 residues in the CDR3. CDR1 and CDR2 from the germline V gene are MNHNS and SASEGT. CDR3 sequence reads: CASSEGPSGWQRTNYGYTF. The CDR3 nucleotides are TGTGCCAGCAGTGAGGGCCCCTCGGGTTGGCAGCGAACTAACTATGGCTACACCTTC.

This clonotype showed up many times. V gene TRBV20-1 combines with J gene TRBJ2-7; D remains ambiguous. The CDR3 runs to 13 residues. The germline CDR1 and CDR2 sequences are DFQATT and SNEGSKA (reference sequence). Trimming shortened V by 0 bases and J by 9 bases, and 15 bases separated the two germline ends. The CDR3 DNA is TGCAGTGCTAGAGATCGGCTAGGGATTGTGCAGTACTTC. This encodes CSARDRLGIVQYF.

This clonotype showed up many times. The V and J genes are TRBV30 and TRBJ1-4, with 7 bases identical to TRBD1. Germline V gene sequence: CDR1 GTSNPN, CDR2 SVGIG (reference sequence). The CDR3 is 16 amino acids. With V trimmed by 0 bases and J by 0 bases, 4 bases remained unmatched. CDR3 DNA: TGTGCCTGGAGTGTAAGACAGGGTACAACTAATGAAAAACTGTTTTTT. Its translation is CAWSVRQGTTNEKLFF.

This clonotype was counted at least ten times. The chain carries TRBV12-3 or TRBV12-4 and TRBJ1-1; D unresolved. The V end was cut by 1 base, the J end by 3 bases, with 6 bases between. The CDR3 has 13 amino acids. The CDR3 DNA reads TGTGCCAGCAGTTTAGGGGTCCACACTGAAGCTTTCTTT. Amino acids: CASSLGVHTEAFF.

This clonotype has at least ten counts. The chain employs TRBV5-1 and TRBJ2-1; 7 nucleotides line up with TRBD1. V shed 3 bases and J 3 bases; nucleotides not matched to a gene: 6. CDR1 is SGHRS, CDR2 YFSETQ, per germline. The CDR3 covers 15 residues. The DNA for the CDR3 is TGCGCCAGCAGCTCCGGACAGGTCCTCTACAATGAGCAGTTCTTC. It specifies CASSSGQVLYNEQFF.

The V call is TRBV20-1, the J call TRBJ2-7; 7 nucleotides align to TRBD2. V lost 3 bases, J lost 4 bases, and 12 bases stayed unmatched. CDR1 DFQATT and CDR2 SNEGSKA come from the germline V gene (reference sequence). The CDR3 covers 15 residues. This CDR3 is CSARGVGLADYEQYF. The CDR3 DNA is TGCAGTGCTAGGGGGGTGGGGCTAGCGGATTACGAGCAGTACTTC.

This clonotype was found many times. The chain has TRBV6-2 or TRBV6-3 and TRBJ1-1; no reliable D call. Germline V lookup: CDR1 MNHEY, CDR2 SVGEGT. This CDR3 spans 15 amino acids. The V gene lost 5 bases and the J gene lost 1 base, with 14 bases spanning the gap. The CDR3 DNA follows: TGTGCCAGCAGTAGATACACGACGGGGAACACTGAAGCTTTCTTT. This codes for CASSRYTTGNTEAFF.

Here the CDR3 reads CSATGGLAGSGANVLTF. For the CDR3, the DNA is TGCAGTGCCACCGGAGGACTAGCGGGCTCTGGGGCCAACGTCCTGACTTTC. The V gene is TRBV20-1, the J gene TRBJ2-6; 11 bases align to TRBD2. The CDR3 runs to 17 residues. V shed 6 bases and J 0 bases; nucleotides not matched to a gene: 7. Germline V gives CDR1 DFQATT, CDR2 SNEGSKA (reference sequence).

The CDR3: CATSPPADRGGPPTDTQYF. The DNA of the CDR3 is TGTGCCACCAGCCCACCGGCTGATCGCGGGGGACCCCCCACAGATACGCAGTATTTT. The chain has TRBV15 and TRBJ2-3, with 7 bases lining up with TRBD2. Germline loops: CDR1 LNHNV, CDR2 YYDKDF (reference sequence). The CDR3 sequence is 19 residues long. The V gene end was trimmed by 5 bases and the J gene end by 2 bases; junction bases not matched to a gene: 19. The full variable domain, in which reference TRBV15 and TRBJ2-3 provide the parts outside the CDR3, is DAMVIQNPRYQVTQFGKPVTLSCSQTLNHNVMYWYQQKSSQAPKLLFHYYDKDFNNEADTPDNFQSRRPNTSFCFLDIRSPGLGDTAMYLCATSPPADRGGPPTDTQYFGPGTRLTVL.

This sequence joins TRBV6-1 and TRBJ2-3; a weak D match, TRBD1 (6 bases). V was shortened by 5 bases and J by 0 bases, with 12 bases between the two germline ends. The CDR3 is 15 residues long. Germline V CDR1 and CDR2: MNHNS, SASEGT. CDR3 bases: TGTGCCAGCAGTAATTACAGGGAGAGCACAGATACGCAGTATTTT. Translation: CASSNYRESTDTQYF.

This clonotype was counted ten times or more. The chain is built from TRBV3-1 and TRBJ1-1; TRBD1 aligns across 8 bases. The length of the CDR3 is 14 residues. V trimming: 4 bases; J trimming: 5 bases; junction bases outside the gene matches: 6. CDR1 and CDR2 from the germline V gene are LGHDT and YNNKEL (reference sequence). The chain's CDR3 is CASSRDRKRTEAFF. The CDR3 nucleotides are TGTGCCAGCAGCCGGGACAGGAAAAGGACTGAAGCTTTCTTT.

This clonotype showed up just once. The chain has TRBV12-3 or TRBV12-4 and TRBJ2-3; TRBD2 agrees at 13 bases. The trim removed 6 bases at V and 4 bases at J, leaving 10 bases unmatched. This CDR3 spans 17 amino acids. CDR3: CASRLVLAGGPADTQYF. The CDR3 nucleotides are TGTGCCAGCAGGCTTGTACTAGCGGGAGGGCCGGCAGATACGCAGTATTTT.

V gene TRBV7-9 combines with J gene TRBJ1-6; a possible D gene is TRBD1 (6 bases). The V gene's germline CDR1 is SEHNR and CDR2 FQNEAQ (reference sequence). The V end was cut by 0 bases, the J end by 6 bases, with 9 bases between. The CDR3 sequence is 15 residues long. The CDR3 nucleotides are TGTGCCAGCAGCTTAGCAACAGGGCTTAATTCACCCCTCCACTTT. Translation gives CASSLATGLNSPLHF.

This clonotype appeared many times. V is TRBV3-1 and J is TRBJ2-1, with a weak D call TRBD2 (5 bases). Germline V gene lookup returns CDR1 LGHDT and CDR2 YNNKEL (reference sequence). V was shortened by 4 bases and J by 9 bases, with 13 bases between the two germline ends. The CDR3 extends over 13 amino acids. The CDR3 nucleotides are TGTGCCAGCAGCCTCGGGTCGGCGGGTGAGCAGTTCTTC. Protein product: CASSLGSAGEQFF.

Ten or more counts support this clonotype. This sequence joins TRBV27 and TRBJ1-1, with 8 bases that match TRBD1. The CDR3 totals 18 residues. The germline CDR1 and CDR2 sequences are MNHEY and SMNVEV (reference sequence). V lost 5 bases, J lost 1 base, and 15 bases stayed unmatched. The CDR3: CASSPLTGQAQGNTEAFF. CDR3 in DNA: TGTGCCAGCAGTCCCCTGACGGGACAGGCCCAGGGGAACACTGAAGCTTTCTTT.

This clonotype was picked up a small number of times. The CDR3 DNA reads TGTGCCAGCAGAACCCAGATCGGCTCCTATAATTCACCCCTCCACTTT. Translating gives CASRTQIGSYNSPLHF. This chain connects TRBV11-2 to TRBJ1-6; no reliable D call. This CDR3 comprises 16 residues. Trimming removed 6 bases at V and 0 bases at J, with 12 bases between. The germline CDR1 and CDR2 sequences are SGHAT and FQNNGV.

The chain has TRBV7-3 and TRBJ2-3; TRBD2 is a possible D gene (7 bases). The CDR3 length is 15 residues. Germline V CDR1 and CDR2: SGHTA, FQGTGA. V was pared by 4 bases and J by 1 base, with 12 bases between. The CDR3 here is CASSYGGRGTDTQYF. The CDR3 coding sequence is TGTGCCAGCAGCTACGGGGGGCGGGGCACAGATACGCAGTATTTT.

This clonotype was seen repeatedly, ten times or more. The chain links TRBV2 to TRBJ2-2; maybe TRBD1 (6 bases). The V and J ends lost 3 bases and 0 bases respectively, with 8 bases between them. Germline assignment: CDR1 SNHLY and CDR2 FYNNEI. This CDR3 region has 15 residues. The CDR3 DNA reads TGTGCCAGCAGTGAGGCAGGGGCGAACACCGGGGAGCTGTTTTTT. It specifies CASSEAGANTGELFF.

The gene calls are TRBV3-1 and TRBJ1-2; tentative D call: TRBD1 (6 bases). The CDR3 runs to 13 residues. The germline V and J ends were trimmed by 4 bases and 4 bases, with 10 bases remaining between them. Germline V gene lookup returns CDR1 LGHDT and CDR2 YNNKEL (reference sequence). CDR3 sequence reads: CASSRGQTYGYTF. In nucleotides, the CDR3 is TGTGCCAGCAGCCGAGGACAGACCTATGGCTACACCTTC.

This clonotype was counted between two and nine times. The junction and the germline gene differ at one end; a read error may be behind it. This rearrangement joins TRBV5-1 to TRBJ2-2, with 8 bases identical to TRBD2. This CDR3 region has 15 residues. The germline CDR1 and CDR2 sequences are SGHRS and YFSETQ. In nucleotides, the CDR3 is TGCGCCAGCAGCTTCAGCGGGGGCGACACCCGGGAGCTGTTTTTT. Amino acid sequence: CASSFSGGDTRELFF.